This T cell receptor beta chain is drawn from a study of shared clonotypes between healthy human individuals. The protocol was immunoSEQ multiplex PCR, while the TCRdb copy is restricted to in-frame clones and leaves out a portion. Among millions of clones, approximately 93% were seen once, and the ten largest hold under 0.45%. Every donor, a Caucasian adult, lived in Nashville, Tennessee. Naive CD4+ cells were CD45RA-selected; the remaining cells were memory. With 7 bases removed from V and 1 base from J, the gap between germline ends came to 13 bases. Germline V gene data show CDR1 as SNHLY and CDR2 as FYNNEI. The CDR3 totals 14 residues.

V usage is TRBV2 and J usage is TRBJ1-1; the D is unclear. Source material: naive CD4+ T cells from PBMCs. Subset of the sample: CD45RA+ positively selected. The sequence derives from a man younger than 30 in good health. Some clones in this sample may be carry-over from other donors' samples. DNA for the CDR3: TGTGCCAGCATAGCCCGCGTCAGGAACACTGAAGCTTTCTTT. Translated, it gives CASIARVRNTEAFF.